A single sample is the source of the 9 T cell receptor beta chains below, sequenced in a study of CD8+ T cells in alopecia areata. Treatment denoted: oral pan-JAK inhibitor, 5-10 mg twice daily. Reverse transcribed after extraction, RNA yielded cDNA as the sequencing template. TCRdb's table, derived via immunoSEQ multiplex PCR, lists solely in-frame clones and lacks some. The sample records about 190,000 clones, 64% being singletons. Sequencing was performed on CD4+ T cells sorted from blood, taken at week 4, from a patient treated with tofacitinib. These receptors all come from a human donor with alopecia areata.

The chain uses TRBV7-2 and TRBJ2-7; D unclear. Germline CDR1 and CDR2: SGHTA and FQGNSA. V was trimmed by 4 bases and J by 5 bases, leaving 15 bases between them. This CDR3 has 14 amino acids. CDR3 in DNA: TGTGCCAGCAGCTGGAACGCTGCCTGGAACGAGCAGTACTTC. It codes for CASSWNAAWNEQYF.

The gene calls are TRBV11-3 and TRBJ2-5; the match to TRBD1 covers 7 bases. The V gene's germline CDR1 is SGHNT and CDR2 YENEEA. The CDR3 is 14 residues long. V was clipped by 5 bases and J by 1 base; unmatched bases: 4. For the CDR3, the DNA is TGTGCCAGCAGCAACCGACAGGGCCAAGAGACCCAGTACTTC. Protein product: CASSNRQGQETQYF.

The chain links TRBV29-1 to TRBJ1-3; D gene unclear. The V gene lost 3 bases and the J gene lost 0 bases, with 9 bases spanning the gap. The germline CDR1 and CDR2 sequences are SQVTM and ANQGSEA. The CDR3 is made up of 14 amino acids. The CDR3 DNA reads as TGCAGCGTTGATAGCCAGATCTCTGGAAACACCATATATTTT. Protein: CSVDSQISGNTIYF.

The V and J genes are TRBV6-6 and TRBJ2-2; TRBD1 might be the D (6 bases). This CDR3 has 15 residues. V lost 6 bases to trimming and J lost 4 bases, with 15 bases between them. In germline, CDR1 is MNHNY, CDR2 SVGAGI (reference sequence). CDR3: CASSNSGESTGELFF. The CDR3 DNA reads TGTGCCAGCAGCAACTCAGGGGAGAGCACCGGGGAGCTGTTTTTT.

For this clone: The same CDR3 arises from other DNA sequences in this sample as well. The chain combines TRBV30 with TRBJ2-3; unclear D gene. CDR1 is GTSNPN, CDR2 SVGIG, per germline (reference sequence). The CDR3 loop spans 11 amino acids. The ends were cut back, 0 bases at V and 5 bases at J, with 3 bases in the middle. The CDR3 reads CAWSVGDTQYF. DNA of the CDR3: TGTGCCTGGAGTGTGGGAGATACGCAGTATTTT.

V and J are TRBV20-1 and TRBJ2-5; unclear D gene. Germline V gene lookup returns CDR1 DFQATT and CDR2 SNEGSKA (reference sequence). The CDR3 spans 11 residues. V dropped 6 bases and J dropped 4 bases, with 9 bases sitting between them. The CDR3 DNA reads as TGCAGTGCCCCGGATGTAGAGACCCAGTACTTC. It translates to CSAPDVETQYF.

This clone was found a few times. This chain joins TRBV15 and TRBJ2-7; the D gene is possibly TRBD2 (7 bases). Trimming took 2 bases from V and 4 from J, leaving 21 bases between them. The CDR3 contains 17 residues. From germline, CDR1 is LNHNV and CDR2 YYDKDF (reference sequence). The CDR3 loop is CATSRKYSGTPFYEQYF. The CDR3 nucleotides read TGTGCCACCAGCAGAAAATACAGCGGGACACCCTTTTACGAGCAGTACTTC.

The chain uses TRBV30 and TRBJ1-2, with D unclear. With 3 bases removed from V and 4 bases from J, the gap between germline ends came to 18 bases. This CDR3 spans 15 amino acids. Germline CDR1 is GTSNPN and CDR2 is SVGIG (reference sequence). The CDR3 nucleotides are TGTGCCTGGAGGGAGAGAGCCAGAGTTAGCTATGGCTACACCTTC. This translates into CAWRERARVSYGYTF.

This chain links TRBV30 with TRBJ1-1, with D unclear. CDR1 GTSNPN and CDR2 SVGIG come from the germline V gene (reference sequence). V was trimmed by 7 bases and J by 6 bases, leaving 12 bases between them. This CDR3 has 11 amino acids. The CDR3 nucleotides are TGTGCCTATGGAAGTCTAGCTGAAGCTTTCTTT. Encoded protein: CAYGSLAEAFF.